Listed below are T cell receptor beta chains from one sample, sequenced in a study of T cell repertoires in cytomegalovirus infection. Each CDR3 protein gets one entry after TCRdb re-called the reads with MiXCR. Here the sample spans about 770,000 distinct CDR3 sequences, roughly 28% being singletons. These receptors are not linked to any known antigen. The sample was cultured CD8+ T cells from PBMCs, taken from culture after CMV antigen stimulation. These receptors all come from a human donor in good health (CMV status not recorded). Some clones in this sample may be carry-over from other donors' samples. Each CDR3 is given with its conserved first and last residue. Fields, in order: J gene, V gene, CDR3 protein.

J gene: TRBJ2-1
V gene: TRBV20-1
CDR3 protein: CSARDLAGGSYNEQFF

J gene: TRBJ2-2
V gene: TRBV7-9
CDR3 protein: CASSHPTEVPTGELFF

J gene: TRBJ2-5
V gene: TRBV20-1
CDR3 protein: CSANPGGPIETQYF

J gene: TRBJ2-6
V gene: TRBV10-3
CDR3 protein: CASAGQGEGSGANVLTF

J gene: TRBJ1-6
V gene: TRBV6-5
CDR3 protein: CASSHLRGLSPLHF

J gene: TRBJ1-3
V gene: TRBV7-2
CDR3 protein: CASSTFGGGRTGNTIYF

J gene: TRBJ1-1
V gene: TRBV27
CDR3 protein: CASNHIRGNTEAFF

J gene: TRBJ1-2
V gene: TRBV6-6
CDR3 protein: CASSYSEQLSHHLIAQDIYGYTF

J gene: TRBJ2-1
V gene: TRBV7-6
CDR3 protein: CASSLRGGRAGNGQFF

J gene: TRBJ2-7
V gene: TRBV7-2
CDR3 protein: CASSLTGKYEQYF

J gene: TRBJ2-6
V gene: TRBV10-3
CDR3 protein: CAIRGIVETGANVLTF

J gene: TRBJ1-6
V gene: TRBV6-5
CDR3 protein: CASAESLGTPRSYSPLHF

J gene: TRBJ1-1
V gene: TRBV4-1
CDR3 protein: CASSQGQGKAEAFF

J gene: TRBJ2-7
V gene: TRBV7-6
CDR3 protein: CASSPRDSITGEQYF

J gene: TRBJ2-3
V gene: TRBV6-2/TRBV6-3
CDR3 protein: CASRRDRGRPDTQYF

J gene: TRBJ1-2
V gene: TRBV7-3
CDR3 protein: CASSQGQGLNYGYTF

J gene: TRBJ2-1
V gene: TRBV7-6
CDR3 protein: CASSLESPGEQFF

J gene: TRBJ2-3
V gene: TRBV5-4
CDR3 protein: CASSHDRSTTDTQYF

J gene: TRBJ1-2
V gene: TRBV12-3/TRBV12-4
CDR3 protein: CASSPSLINYGYTF

J gene: TRBJ1-2
V gene: TRBV25-1
CDR3 protein: CASSESVSNYGYTF

J gene: TRBJ2-3
V gene: TRBV6-5
CDR3 protein: CASSYSTGLIPDTQYF

J gene: TRBJ2-5
V gene: TRBV7-6
CDR3 protein: CASTDRLAGGQETQYF

J gene: TRBJ2-1
V gene: TRBV7-9
CDR3 protein: CASSPNPGYNEQFF

J gene: TRBJ2-1
V gene: TRBV7-2
CDR3 protein: CASSLVAGRQTNEQFF

J gene: TRBJ1-1
V gene: TRBV7-6
CDR3 protein: CASTPPGTANTEAFF

J gene: TRBJ2-3
V gene: TRBV7-9
CDR3 protein: CATGTNTQYF

J gene: TRBJ2-3
V gene: TRBV12-3/TRBV12-4
CDR3 protein: CASRSSLSTDTQYF

J gene: TRBJ1-2
V gene: TRBV29-1
CDR3 protein: CSAWTGRDYGYTF

J gene: TRBJ2-3
V gene: TRBV11-1
CDR3 protein: CASSSREDRGGTDTQYF

J gene: TRBJ2-2
V gene: TRBV7-6
CDR3 protein: CASSLLIGVRTGELFF

J gene: TRBJ2-1
V gene: TRBV6-2/TRBV6-3
CDR3 protein: CASRSPLAGGYNEQFF

J gene: TRBJ1-2
V gene: TRBV7-8
CDR3 protein: CASSKRDRGSGYTF

J gene: TRBJ2-1
V gene: TRBV7-6
CDR3 protein: CASSPGAGLIINEQLF

J gene: TRBJ2-1
V gene: TRBV5-5
CDR3 protein: CASSFGIDEQFF

J gene: TRBJ1-1
V gene: TRBV7-7
CDR3 protein: CASSLKPGDEAFF

J gene: TRBJ1-2
V gene: TRBV7-2
CDR3 protein: CASSLNLNQYGYTF

J gene: TRBJ2-5
V gene: TRBV5-1
CDR3 protein: CASSLLQGLETQYF

J gene: TRBJ1-1
V gene: TRBV2
CDR3 protein: CASSEALRALNTEAFF

J gene: TRBJ1-1
V gene: TRBV19
CDR3 protein: CASRKPVQGRTEAFF

J gene: TRBJ2-3
V gene: TRBV6-1
CDR3 protein: CASLFRTGPGPDTQYF

J gene: TRBJ2-1
V gene: TRBV7-9
CDR3 protein: CASSLVGVNNEQFF

J gene: TRBJ2-5
V gene: TRBV12-3/TRBV12-4
CDR3 protein: CASSSHQTVYQETQYF

J gene: TRBJ1-1
V gene: TRBV19
CDR3 protein: CASSISGLLTEAFF

J gene: TRBJ2-5
V gene: TRBV7-9
CDR3 protein: CASSPYRDEETQYF

J gene: TRBJ2-1
V gene: TRBV24-1
CDR3 protein: CATSDLPGLGDEQFF

J gene: TRBJ2-1
V gene: TRBV7-2
CDR3 protein: CASSLLQMAEQFF

J gene: TRBJ2-7
V gene: TRBV7-2
CDR3 protein: CASSLAEDRSLYEQYF

J gene: TRBJ1-1
V gene: TRBV7-9
CDR3 protein: CASSYPGQATVNTEAFF

J gene: TRBJ2-2
V gene: TRBV5-6
CDR3 protein: CASSWTSGVTGELFF

J gene: TRBJ2-6
V gene: TRBV28
CDR3 protein: CATATSLPGPKGAGANVLTF

J gene: TRBJ1-1
V gene: TRBV7-9
CDR3 protein: CASSLAGTEAFF

J gene: TRBJ2-5
V gene: TRBV12-3/TRBV12-4
CDR3 protein: CASSPSQEAQYF

J gene: TRBJ2-2
V gene: TRBV15
CDR3 protein: CATSRDPGLAGELFF